This TCR beta chain was observed in a study of T-cell reconstitution after alpha-beta-depleted transplantation in children. Ten or more counts support this clonotype. Unique molecular identifiers were used in preparing the TCRbeta library. TCRdb reprocessed the PCR reads with MiXCR, giving one entry per CDR3 protein. The table includes 230,000 or so distinct CDR3 sequences, around 12% detected once. The germline CDR1 and CDR2 sequences are SGHRS and YFSETQ. CDR3 size: 18 residues. Trimming took 4 bases from V and 5 from J, leaving 27 bases between them. The chain has TRBV5-1 and TRBJ2-5; D may be TRBD1 or TRBD2 (5 bases each). This TCR was sampled from a human donor who donated a stem cell graft to a child with acute lymphoblastic leukemia. The sample in question was PBMCs from the stem cell graft donor, obtained from the stem cell graft. The CDR3 region has the DNA TGCGCCAGCAGCCGAGGGGTAGCTAGCAGGTCTATGGAGGAGACCCAGTACTTC. It specifies CASSRGVASRSMEETQYF.